This record concerns one T cell receptor beta chain sequence. The sample originates from a study of T cell changes during pregnancy in multiple sclerosis. TCRdb's table, derived via immunoSEQ multiplex PCR, lists solely in-frame clones and lacks some. The repertoire includes roughly 50,000 clones, around 94% of them detected once, and about 3.2% sits in the top ten. This CDR3 is built from 15 residues. V dropped 5 bases and J dropped 2; count of bases not matched to a gene: 7. Germline lookup yields CDR1 SGHDT and CDR2 YYEEEE. V and J are TRBV5-6 and TRBJ2-7, with 10 bases that match TRBD2. This TCR was recovered from a female donor with multiple sclerosis, enrolled in a pregnancy study. Source: CD8+ T cells from peripheral blood mononuclear cells, taken in the third trimester of pregnancy. The CDR3 nucleotides are TGTGCCAGCAGATCAGAGCGGGAGGGGACCTACGAGCAGTACTTC. The encoded protein is CASRSEREGTYEQYF. Filled out from reference TRBV5-6 and TRBJ2-7, the complete variable domain reads DAGVTQSPTHLIKTRGQQVTLRCSPKSGHDTVSWYQQALGQGPQFIFQYYEEEERQRGNFPDRFSGHQFPNYSSELNVNALLLGDSALYLCASRSEREGTYEQYFGPGTRLTVT.